The following is a T cell receptor (beta chain) sequence with its context. Its antigen is currently unknown. The data stem from a study of T cell responses to AZD1222 COVID-19 vaccine. Study conclusions and caveats: Clonal diversity may have been underestimated, and the donors were mostly white British, with more females than males. An increase in Spike-specific TCR breadth and depth was observed after two AZD1222 doses.

Libraries were prepared by immunoSEQ multiplex PCR; TCRdb keeps only in-frame clonotypes and omits some of them. The sample lists roughly 67,000 clones, about nine tenths occurring once. The sequence was collected from an adult in good health. The sequenced sample was peripheral blood, obtained on day 0 of AZD1222 vaccination.

The DNA of the CDR3 is TGCGCCAGCAGCTTTACTCCTTTGGGCAGAAACACCGGGGAGCTGTTTTTT. Translated: CASSFTPLGRNTGELFF. This chain connects TRBV5-1 to TRBJ2-2; D gene uncertain. V lost 2 bases to trimming and J lost 2 bases, with 16 bases between them. Germline assignment: CDR1 SGHRS and CDR2 YFSETQ. The CDR3 extends over 17 amino acids. The complete variable domain, with remaining parts taken from reference TRBV5-1 and TRBJ2-2, reads KAGVTQTPRYLIKTRGQQVTLSCSPISGHRSVSWYQQTPGQGLQFLFEYFSETQRNKGNFPGRFSGRQFSNSRSEMNVSTLELGDSALYLCASSFTPLGRNTGELFFGEGSRLTVL.